This record covers a single TCR beta chain. This record belongs to a study of blood T cell repertoires in COVID-19. The CDR3 is 16 amino acids. Between the trimmed V and J ends, which lost 5 bases and 0 bases, there was a span of 14 bases. Germline V gene data show CDR1 as SGHTA and CDR2 as FQGTGA. As handled by the study authors: Estimation of nucleated cell counts was performed using reference gene primer amplification. Repertoires were generated with immunoSEQ multiplex PCR, while TCRdb's copy carries only in-frame clones and drops some. That table supplies the V and J calls and clone size; D and trimming were determined from the DNA. The repertoire holds approximately 250,000 clones, with approximately 90% as singletons.

The chain is built from TRBV7-3 and TRBJ1-3; D remains ambiguous. The receptor was derived from a woman aged 25-40 years who had recovered from COVID-19. The specimen sequenced was PBMCs or T cells enriched from blood (not recorded which). CDR3 sequence: CASSADSPNSGNTIYF. The CDR3 region has the DNA TGTGCCAGCAGCGCCGACTCCCCCAACTCTGGAAACACCATATATTTT.